This TCR beta chain was documented in a study of T-cell reconstitution after alpha-beta-depleted transplantation in children. The TCRbeta library incorporated unique molecular identifiers. TCRdb fed the PCR reads into MiXCR, producing one record per CDR3 protein. The sample holds 3,300 or so distinct CDR3 sequences; 22% are singletons and the top ten take about 25%. This clonotype has at least ten counts. The antigen remains undetermined. V lost 3 bases and J 0 bases, leaving 23 bases between the germline ends. Germline V gene sequence: CDR1 MDHEN, CDR2 SYDVKM. The CDR3 loop spans 19 amino acids. Notes on the study in general: One year post-transplant, T-cell counts and diversity were largely derived from T cells produced anew. As was reported, about two months after transplant, alpha-beta T cells came from several hundred expanded graft clones. Surviving recipient T cells and thymic progenitors underlay high day-60 TCRbeta diversity in some patients.

V and J are TRBV28 and TRBJ1-1; the D gene is possibly TRBD1 (6 bases). This TCR was sampled from a male patient aged 2-15 years who had a stem cell transplant for acute lymphoblastic leukemia, so the T cells may come from the graft donor. The sample consisted of PBMCs, mostly from graft donor cells, taken 60 days after TCRalphabeta/CD19-depleted stem cell transplant. The CDR3 DNA reads TGTGCCAGCAGTTTCCCCCGGCCGCCCCACAGGGTAATGAACACTGAAGCTTTCTTT. Translating it yields CASSFPRPPHRVMNTEAFF.